One sample yielded the 2 T cell receptor beta chains listed below, sequenced in a study of identical twins (dated by TCRdb to the mid-2010s). The library was generated by 5' RACE. These reads were obtained on an Illumina HiSeq 2000. TCRdb trimmed public reads at Q25 via fastp, called clones via MiXCR and kept in-frame beta chains. Entries that share a CDR3 protein sequence are merged under the most common genes and DNA. In all, the sample holds hundreds of thousands of distinct CDR3 sequences, and about 18% of those were seen once. Clones ranked in the top ten supply over 10% of the sample. The sample was also linked to a second study, of T cells expressing NK-cell markers.

The sample consisted of PBMCs. All receptors come from a woman under 30 in good health.

This clonotype was picked up a small number of times. The CDR3 region has the DNA TGTGCCAGCAGTTTCCCGGGACAGGGTGGCGATGAGCAGTTCTTC. Translation: CASSFPGQGGDEQFF. The chain recombines TRBV12-3 or TRBV12-4 with TRBJ2-1; 9 nucleotides match TRBD1. This CDR3 spans 15 amino acids. V was clipped by 3 bases and J by 8 bases; unmatched bases: 8.

This clonotype was detected a few times. This rearrangement joins TRBV20-1 to TRBJ2-5; D uncertain. This CDR3 contains 12 residues. Trimming shortened V by 3 bases and J by 5 bases, and 10 bases separated the two germline ends. CDR1 and CDR2 from the germline V gene are DFQATT and SNEGSKA (reference sequence). This chain's CDR3 is CSASSGLETQYF. The DNA for the CDR3 is TGCAGTGCTAGTTCCGGGTTGGAGACCCAGTACTTC.